The present T cell receptor (beta chain) was sequenced within a study of tumor-infiltrating lymphocytes in localized non-small cell lung cancer (dated by TCRdb to the early 2020s). For context, the study as a whole: The cohort covered several histologies, both smokers and never-smokers, and patients whose samples were collected after neoadjuvant chemotherapy. Each patient contributed resected tumor tissue and uninvolved lung tissue from the same patient, described as non-adjacent to the tumor. Alongside flow cytometry, multiplex immunofluorescence, RNA-seq, exome sequencing and proteomics, TCR sequencing was applied to the same patients as one of several integrated assays. The overall ICON cohort comprised approximately 150 surgical patients with localized non-small cell lung cancer whose tumors were resected. For 55 patients, immunoSEQ T-cell fraction was compared between paired tumor and uninvolved lung.

ICON enrollment began in early 2016, and the last patient was enrolled in 2018. A subcohort of around 76 patients provided fresh tumor and matched uninvolved tissue for in-depth immune analyses, with TCR sequencing among those analyses. DNA isolated from bulk tissue, without cell sorting, was used for TCR sequencing. What the work shows at the level of the full study, not this receptor alone: Assay coverage differed among patients according to how much tissue was available, so only a subset of the cohort had TCR sequencing. Different pieces of the same tissue were used for different assays, so technical variation could not be separated from intratumor heterogeneity. Recurrence-free survival showed no association with tumor T-cell fraction from TCR sequencing (p = 0.61). Consistent with immunofluorescence CD3 counts, TCRbeta sequencing supported greater T cell infiltration in tumors than in uninvolved lung tissue. TCR-derived T-cell fraction did not differ between the flow cytometry-defined immunotypes IM1 (good prognosis) and IM2 (poor prognosis).

Regarding this clone: Its antigen target is currently unknown. Base qualities are not provided; no much larger clone lies one nucleotide away.

The immunoSEQ assay used for TCR sequencing gave the T-cell fraction in both tumor and uninvolved lung tissue. Per the authors' processing: To analyze survival, patients were divided into a high T-cell fraction group (upper tertile) and a low T-cell fraction group (lower two tertiles), and the two groups were compared using a log-rank test. A signed-rank test was used to test paired tumor versus uninvolved lung differences in T-cell fraction. In its TCRdb copy, this immuneACCESS table keeps in-frame sequences only and misses some clones. Where compared with another copy, unresolved V genes explain less than half of these, and the others have no known cause. Clone size and V and J calls were adopted from that table, with D and trimming inferred from the DNA. The sample includes about 18,000 clones, with 65% to 85% observed a single time. Of the sample, approximately 4.9% falls within the top ten clones.

Spanning cysteine to phenylalanine, the CDR3 consists of 20 amino acids. The CDR3 DNA has 60 bases and is translated from base 1. From V the trimming removes 4 bases and from J it removes 0 bases, while the gene matches leave 13 bases of the junction unaccounted for. Looking up the germline V gene yields CDR1 SGHTA and CDR2 FQGTGA. The rearranged chain carries TRBV7-3 and TRBJ1-6, with TRBD1 matching 9 junction bases. This clonotype was sampled from a human donor with non-small cell lung cancer. Source material: lung tumor tissue. The sequence in DNA is TGTGCCAGCAGCTCATCCGGGACAGGGCTCGCGAGCTCCTATAATTCACCCCTCCACTTT. This gives the protein CASSSSGTGLASSYNSPLHF.